The rows below give T cell receptor beta chains drawn from one sample of a study of control samples from healthy donors and cancer patients. Data came from immunoSEQ multiplex PCR; TCRdb stores just in-frame clones and leaves some out. Of fewer than 95,000 clones in the sample, approximately 80% were seen once. Specimen: blood. These receptors were collected from a man under 40 in good health. Both conserved end residues are part of each CDR3. D genes are given only for firm matches. Size is stated for part of the rows, as once, few or many counts, or as a class when the clone is expanded.

clone size: once
J gene: TRBJ1-4
V gene: TRBV27
D gene: TRBD1
CDR3 DNA: TGTGCCAGCAGTTTCTCAGGACAGGGGTTTGAAAAACTGTTTTTT
CDR3 protein: CASSFSGQGFEKLFF

clone size: NA
J gene: TRBJ2-1
V gene: TRBV5-5
D gene: NA
CDR3 DNA: TGTGCCAGCAGCTTGTTGGGGTTCGATGAGCAGTTCTTC
CDR3 protein: CASSLLGFDEQFF

clone size: NA
J gene: TRBJ1-1
V gene: TRBV5-5
D gene: NA
CDR3 DNA: TGTGCCAGCAGCTGGCGACAGATTATGAACACTGAAGCTTTCTTT
CDR3 protein: CASSWRQIMNTEAFF

clone size: NA
J gene: TRBJ2-7
V gene: TRBV15
D gene: TRBD1
CDR3 DNA: TGTGCCACCAGCAGAACCGGGACAGGGTACGAGCAGTACTTC
CDR3 protein: CATSRTGTGYEQYF

clone size: NA
J gene: TRBJ1-1
V gene: TRBV2
D gene: NA
CDR3 DNA: TGTGCCAGCAAGGAAAGTGGGACTGAAGCTTTCTTT
CDR3 protein: CASKESGTEAFF

clone size: NA
J gene: TRBJ2-1
V gene: TRBV19
D gene: NA
CDR3 DNA: TGTGCCAGTAGCGCCCAAGTTACCTACAATGAGCAGTTCTTC
CDR3 protein: CASSAQVTYNEQFF

clone size: NA
J gene: TRBJ2-6
V gene: TRBV7-3
D gene: NA
CDR3 DNA: TGTGCCAGCAGCTTAGTCGGTGGACTGAGCTCTGGGGCCAACGTCCTGACTTTC
CDR3 protein: CASSLVGGLSSGANVLTF

clone size: NA
J gene: TRBJ1-4
V gene: TRBV7-9
D gene: NA
CDR3 DNA: TGTGCCAGCAGCTTAGCGCAGCAGGGCGGTGAAAAACTGTTTTTT
CDR3 protein: CASSLAQQGGEKLFF

clone size: NA
J gene: TRBJ2-4
V gene: TRBV28
D gene: NA
CDR3 DNA: TGTGCCAGCAGTTCGGACTCCCGCGTTCAGTACTTC
CDR3 protein: CASSSDSRVQYF

clone size: NA
J gene: TRBJ1-2
V gene: TRBV12-3/TRBV12-4
D gene: NA
CDR3 DNA: TGTGCCAGCAGCCCGGACCGAAGCTATGGCTACACCTTC
CDR3 protein: CASSPDRSYGYTF

clone size: NA
J gene: TRBJ1-4
V gene: TRBV28
D gene: NA
CDR3 DNA: TGTGCCAGCAGTGACCTATTAGGGGAAAAACTGTTTTTT
CDR3 protein: CASSDLLGEKLFF

clone size: NA
J gene: TRBJ1-1
V gene: TRBV7-3
D gene: NA
CDR3 DNA: TGTGCCAGCAGTTTTACACAGAACACTGAAGCTTTCTTT
CDR3 protein: CASSFTQNTEAFF

clone size: NA
J gene: TRBJ1-6
V gene: TRBV10-3
D gene: NA
CDR3 DNA: TGTGCCATCAGTGAGACACCTCCGGGGTCACCCCTCCACTTT
CDR3 protein: CAISETPPGSPLHF

clone size: once
J gene: TRBJ1-1
V gene: TRBV5-5
D gene: NA
CDR3 DNA: TGTGCCAGCAGCCCTCAGAACACTGAAGCTTTCTTT
CDR3 protein: CASSPQNTEAFF

clone size: NA
J gene: TRBJ1-1
V gene: TRBV18
D gene: TRBD1
CDR3 DNA: TGTGCCAGCTCACCGGGGGACAGCACTGAAGCTTTCTTT
CDR3 protein: CASSPGDSTEAFF

clone size: once
J gene: TRBJ1-2
V gene: TRBV6-1
D gene: NA
CDR3 DNA: TGTGCCAGCAGTGAAAGGGGGATCGGCTATGGCTACACCTTC
CDR3 protein: CASSERGIGYGYTF

clone size: NA
J gene: TRBJ1-2
V gene: TRBV18
D gene: NA
CDR3 DNA: TGTGCCAGCTCACCGAGACAAGCCCAGATTTATGGCTACACCTTC
CDR3 protein: CASSPRQAQIYGYTF

clone size: NA
J gene: TRBJ2-5
V gene: TRBV7-8
D gene: NA
CDR3 DNA: TGTGCCAGCAGCTCAGACATCCGGCAGCAGACCCAGTACTTC
CDR3 protein: CASSSDIRQQTQYF

clone size: NA
J gene: TRBJ2-3
V gene: TRBV15
D gene: TRBD2
CDR3 DNA: TGTGCCACCAGCAGAGACCCTAGCGGGGGGGCAACAGATACGCAGTATTTT
CDR3 protein: CATSRDPSGGATDTQYF

clone size: NA
J gene: TRBJ1-2
V gene: TRBV7-9
D gene: TRBD1
CDR3 DNA: TGTGCCAGCAGCTCAAGAGACAGGGCCAGCTATGGCTACACCTTC
CDR3 protein: CASSSRDRASYGYTF

clone size: NA
J gene: TRBJ2-1
V gene: TRBV27
D gene: NA
CDR3 DNA: TGTGCCAGCAGTTCCCCCCCAAGGGTAAGCTCCTACAATGAGCAGTTCTTC
CDR3 protein: CASSSPPRVSSYNEQFF

clone size: few
J gene: TRBJ1-4
V gene: TRBV7-9
D gene: TRBD1
CDR3 DNA: TGTGCCAGCAGCTTATCCGGGACAGGGATTTTTTCGAATGAAAAACTGTTTTTT
CDR3 protein: CASSLSGTGIFSNEKLFF

clone size: NA
J gene: TRBJ1-1
V gene: TRBV12-5
D gene: NA
CDR3 DNA: TGTGCTAATGGTTTAGGGAACACTGAAGCTTTCTTT
CDR3 protein: CANGLGNTEAFF

clone size: NA
J gene: TRBJ2-5
V gene: TRBV10-2
D gene: TRBD1
CDR3 DNA: TGCGCCAGCAGCTACGGACAGGGCTCGGTGCGAGAGACCCAGTACTTC
CDR3 protein: CASSYGQGSVRETQYF

clone size: NA
J gene: TRBJ1-2
V gene: TRBV5-1
D gene: TRBD1
CDR3 DNA: TGCGCCAGCAGCTCACCGGGACAGGGGGCCGGTGGCTACACCTTC
CDR3 protein: CASSSPGQGAGGYTF

clone size: NA
J gene: TRBJ2-1
V gene: TRBV14
D gene: NA
CDR3 DNA: TGTGCCAGCAGCGCCCGTCGGAGGCCCTACAATGAGCAGTTCTTC
CDR3 protein: CASSARRRPYNEQFF

clone size: NA
J gene: TRBJ2-7
V gene: TRBV29-1
D gene: NA
CDR3 DNA: TGCAGCGTTGAAGATAGGGGGGGCTACGAGCAGTACTTC
CDR3 protein: CSVEDRGGYEQYF

clone size: NA
J gene: TRBJ2-7
V gene: TRBV30
D gene: NA
CDR3 DNA: TGTGCCTGGAGTGTACTTTTCTACGAGCAGTACTTC
CDR3 protein: CAWSVLFYEQYF